Below are 21 T cell receptor beta chains sequenced from a single sample in a study of siplizumab effects on memory and regulatory T cells. Using immunoSEQ multiplex PCR, the repertoire was profiled, and TCRdb retains in-frame clones only, with some absent. There are around 100,000 clones in the sample; 94% occur only once, and less than 1.5% lies in the top ten. Sample: non-Treg CD4+ T cells sorted from blood. Receptors originate from a human donor in good health.

This chain connects TRBV9 to TRBJ2-7; 8 bases line up with TRBD1. Germline loops: CDR1 SGDLS, CDR2 YYNGEE. Trimming cost V 4 bases and J 2 bases; bases outside gene matches: 11. This CDR3 has 16 amino acids. Written as DNA, the CDR3 is TGTGCCAGCAGCCCCCAGACAGGGGTCGGCACCTACGAGCAGTACTTC. The encoded protein is CASSPQTGVGTYEQYF.

This clone appeared a single time. This chain uses TRBV30 with TRBJ2-3, with 8 bases identical to TRBD2. This CDR3 comprises 16 residues. Germline V gene data show CDR1 as GTSNPN and CDR2 as SVGIG (reference sequence). V trimming: 0 bases; J trimming: 2 bases; junction bases outside the gene matches: 7. This chain's CDR3 is CAWSVGTSGLTDTQYF. DNA of the CDR3: TGTGCCTGGAGTGTAGGTACTAGCGGACTCACAGATACGCAGTATTTT.

V gene TRBV7-2 combines with J gene TRBJ1-5; no reliable D call. This CDR3 spans 13 amino acids. The germline V gene has CDR1 SGHTA and CDR2 FQGNSA. V lost 2 bases to trimming and J lost 3 bases, with 5 bases between them. CDR3 nucleotides: TGTGCCAGCAGCTTATCGGTCAATCAGCCCCAGCATTTT. Translated: CASSLSVNQPQHF. Based on the CDR3 plus reference TRBV7-2 and TRBJ1-5, the full variable domain is GAGVSQSPSNKVTEKGKDVELRCDPISGHTALYWYRQSLGQGLEFLIYFQGNSAPDKSGLPSDRFSAERTGGSVSTLTIQRTQQEDSAVYLCASSLSVNQPQHFGDGTRLSIL.

The rearrangement joins TRBV7-9 to TRBJ2-5; the D call may be TRBD1 or TRBD2 (5 bases each). CDR1 and CDR2 (germline): SEHNR, FQNEAQ (reference sequence). The CDR3 is 14 amino acids. The ends were cut back, 5 bases at V and 4 bases at J, with 14 bases in the middle. The CDR3 region is CASSLRGEVETQYF. In DNA, the CDR3 is TGTGCCAGCAGCCTAAGGGGAGAAGTAGAGACCCAGTACTTC.

This chain uses TRBV5-1 with TRBJ2-2; no reliable D call. The CDR3 loop spans 16 amino acids. Germline CDR1 SGHRS, CDR2 YFSETQ. Trimming pared 6 bases from V and 6 bases from J, leaving 21 bases between. Written as DNA, the CDR3 is TGCGCCAGCACCTTTTTCGCCAGGAAGGACCCCGGGGAGCTGTTTTTT. It specifies CASTFFARKDPGELFF.

The chain combines TRBV9 with TRBJ2-1; TRBD2 aligns across 12 bases. The V gene end was trimmed by 4 bases and the J gene end by 7 bases; junction bases not matched to a gene: 3. The length of the CDR3 is 14 residues. In germline, CDR1 is SGDLS, CDR2 YYNGEE. The CDR3 DNA is TGTGCCAGCAGCTCAACTAGCGGGGGGAATGAGCAGTTCTTC. Protein product: CASSSTSGGNEQFF.

The rearrangement joins TRBV5-1 to TRBJ2-2; either TRBD1 or TRBD2 may supply D (6 bases each). Germline V gene sequence: CDR1 SGHRS, CDR2 YFSETQ. V lost 4 bases and J 7 bases, leaving 20 bases between the germline ends. The CDR3 is 16 amino acids. The CDR3 sequence: CASSPQVGGSGGELFF. DNA for the CDR3: TGCGCCAGCAGCCCCCAGGTGGGGGGCTCTGGCGGGGAGCTGTTTTTT.

The chain recombines TRBV5-4 with TRBJ1-3; weak D call: TRBD1 (6 bases). V lost 0 bases, J lost 3 bases, and 10 bases lay in between. This CDR3 comprises 15 residues. CDR1 is SGHNT, CDR2 YYREEE, per germline (reference sequence). CDR3 region: CASSLEGGLGNTIYF. The CDR3 nucleotides read TGTGCCAGCAGCTTGGAGGGGGGACTTGGAAACACCATATATTTT.

In this sample, this clone turned up once. The chain uses TRBV28 and TRBJ2-3; D might be TRBD2 (6 bases). Per germline, CDR1 MDHEN and CDR2 SYDVKM. The V gene lost 8 bases and the J gene lost 7 bases, with 13 bases spanning the gap. The CDR3 contains 12 residues. For the CDR3, the DNA is TGTGCCAGCTGCCGGGACTCGAATACGCAGTATTTT. Translation: CASCRDSNTQYF.

The genes are TRBV29-1 and TRBJ2-5; D gene ambiguous. The V gene lost 1 base and the J gene lost 2 bases, with 11 bases spanning the gap. The CDR3 is made up of 14 amino acids. In germline, CDR1 is SQVTM, CDR2 ANQGSEA. CDR3 in amino acids: CSVEVRKGQETQYF. In DNA, the CDR3 is TGCAGCGTTGAAGTGAGAAAAGGTCAAGAGACCCAGTACTTC.

The rearrangement links TRBV11-1 to TRBJ2-7; D might be TRBD1 or TRBD2, each matching 5 bases. V lost 5 bases, J lost 0 bases, and 17 bases lay in between. The CDR3 has 16 amino acids. Germline values: CDR1 SGHAT, CDR2 FQDESV (reference sequence). CDR3 nucleotide sequence: TGTGCCAGCAGCGGGGGACCACCCACAGGCTCCTACGAGCAGTACTTC. It encodes CASSGGPPTGSYEQYF.

J is TRBJ2-7 and V is TRBV5-1; 8 bases fit TRBD2. From germline, CDR1 is SGHRS and CDR2 YFSETQ. Losses at the gene ends were 1 base for V and 7 bases for J; bases not matched to a gene: 10. The CDR3 runs to 15 residues. This CDR3 is CASSLSLAGAREQYF. The CDR3 nucleotides read TGCGCCAGCAGCTTGAGCCTAGCGGGCGCGAGGGAGCAGTACTTC.

This sequence joins TRBV19 and TRBJ2-4, with a tentative D call TRBD2 (6 bases). This CDR3 spans 16 amino acids. Germline lookup yields CDR1 LNHDA and CDR2 SQIVND (reference sequence). V lost 2 bases, J lost 0 bases, and 11 bases lay in between. The DNA for the CDR3 is TGTGCCAGTAGTATATCCCCGGGACTAGCCAAAAACATTCAGTACTTC. The encoded protein is CASSISPGLAKNIQYF.

CDR3 sequence (DNA): TGTGCCAGCAGCTTAAGACGGTGGTGGGGACAAGAGACCCAGTACTTC. Its protein is CASSLRRWWGQETQYF. The chain is built from TRBV11-2 and TRBJ2-5; D is undetermined. Per germline, CDR1 SGHAT and CDR2 FQNNGV. V was pared by 2 bases and J by 2 bases, with 15 bases between. The CDR3 is 16 residues long.

The chain joins TRBV9 to TRBJ2-1; TRBD2 matches 7 bases. This CDR3 comprises 16 residues. The trim removed 0 bases at V and 7 bases at J, leaving 10 bases unmatched. Germline assignment: CDR1 SGDLS and CDR2 YYNGEE. The CDR3: CASSVADGGGRNEQFF. The CDR3 DNA reads TGTGCCAGCAGCGTAGCTGATGGGGGGGGGAGAAATGAGCAGTTCTTC.

The chain links TRBV6-5 to TRBJ2-4; unclear D gene. The CDR3 is 13 residues long. V lost 5 bases to trimming and J lost 1 base, with 6 bases between them. Germline V gives CDR1 MNHEY, CDR2 SVGAGI. The CDR3 sequence: CASSMGAKNIQYF. The CDR3 bases are TGTGCCAGCAGTATGGGGGCCAAAAACATTCAGTACTTC.

V and J are TRBV30 and TRBJ2-5; no firm D call. The germline V gene encodes CDR1 GTSNPN and CDR2 SVGIG (reference sequence). Trimming left V 7 bases short and J 7 bases short, with 19 bases between. The CDR3 has 13 amino acids. DNA for the CDR3: TGTGCCTCTACATGGAATGGTTACGGGACCCAGTACTTC. Residues: CASTWNGYGTQYF.

The V call is TRBV14, the J call TRBJ2-5, with TRBD2 as a possible D gene (6 bases). CDR1 is SGHDN and CDR2 is FVKESK in the germline V gene. The CDR3 runs 14 residues. Trimming took 4 bases from V and 3 from J, leaving 12 bases between them. The CDR3 DNA sequence: TGTGCCAGCAGCCGAGACTTAGCGGAAGAGACCCAGTACTTC. Protein product: CASSRDLAEETQYF.

V gene TRBV2 combines with J gene TRBJ1-5; 9 bases map to TRBD1. The CDR3 is 14 residues long. Looked up from germline, CDR1 is SNHLY and CDR2 is FYNNEI. V trimming: 7 bases; J trimming: 5 bases; junction bases outside the gene matches: 6. The CDR3 DNA follows: TGTGCCAGCATGGGGGGACAGGGTGATCAGCCCCAGCATTTT. Translation: CASMGGQGDQPQHF. The entire variable domain, with the rest obtained from reference TRBV2 and TRBJ1-5, is as follows: EPEVTQTPSHQVTQMGQEVILRCVPISNHLYFYWYRQILGQKVEFLVSFYNNEISEKSEIFDDQFSVERPDGSNFTLKIRSTKLEDSAMYFCASMGGQGDQPQHFGDGTRLSIL.

The chain has TRBV4-2 and TRBJ2-5; TRBD2 agrees at 12 bases. This CDR3 region has 18 residues. V lost 1 base, J lost 5 bases, and 11 bases stayed unmatched. The V gene's germline CDR1 is LGHNA and CDR2 YNFKEQ. CDR3 coding DNA: TGTGCCAGCAGCCAAGGGACTGGGACTAGCGGGTGGGGGGAGACCCAGTACTTC. This sequence encodes CASSQGTGTSGWGETQYF.

The chain recombines TRBV29-1 with TRBJ2-2, with a weak D call TRBD2 (6 bases). The CDR3 contains 15 residues. Trimming removed 6 bases from V and 5 bases from J, with 19 bases in between. CDR1 and CDR2 from the germline V gene are SQVTM and ANQGSEA. The CDR3 coding sequence is TGCAGCGTGGCCCAAGTGGGGGGTAGTACCGGGGAGCTGTTTTTT. This codes for CSVAQVGGSTGELFF.